This T cell receptor beta chain was sequenced during a study of Ad26.COV2.S vaccination and SARS-CoV-2 variants. Study-wide points: Analytic work on TCR breadth and depth might have understated the full extent of total T cell responses. Once vaccination had occurred, spike-specific CD8+ and CD4+ T cell responses reportedly showed substantial breadth. Placebo recipients had lower spike-specific TCR breadth than vaccine recipients. Non-spike TCR breadth was similar in vaccine and placebo recipients.

Profiled with immunoSEQ multiplex PCR; TCRdb holds only in-frame clones, not every one. The table has roughly 92,000 clones, 82% seen once. The CDR3 length is 11 residues. V was cut by 2 bases and J by 5 bases, with 3 bases left in between. Remarks on this clone: Its matching antigen is unknown.

This rearrangement joins TRBV12-3 or TRBV12-4 to TRBJ2-5; D gene unclear. The sample here was peripheral blood, taken after recovery from COVID-19. This receptor was taken from a human donor who had recovered from COVID-19. CDR3 coding DNA: TGTGCCAGCAGTTTACGGGAGACCCAGTACTTC. It yields the protein CASSLRETQYF.